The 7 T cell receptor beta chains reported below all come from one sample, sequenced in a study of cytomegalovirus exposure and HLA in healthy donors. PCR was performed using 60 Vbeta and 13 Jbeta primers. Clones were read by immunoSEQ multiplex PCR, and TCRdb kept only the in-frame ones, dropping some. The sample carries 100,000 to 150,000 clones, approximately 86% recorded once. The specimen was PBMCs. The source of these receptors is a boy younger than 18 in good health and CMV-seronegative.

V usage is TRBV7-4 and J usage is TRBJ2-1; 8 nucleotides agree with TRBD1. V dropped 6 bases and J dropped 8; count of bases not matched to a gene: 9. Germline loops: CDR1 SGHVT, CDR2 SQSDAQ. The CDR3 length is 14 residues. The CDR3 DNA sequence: TGTGCCAGCAGGGACAGGGCCAGGCTGCATGAGCAGTTCTTC. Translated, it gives CASRDRARLHEQFF. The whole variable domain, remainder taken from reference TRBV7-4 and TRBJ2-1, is GAGVSQSPRYKVAKRGRDVALRCDSISGHVTLYWYRQTLGQGSEVLTYSQSDAQRDKSGRPSGRFSAERPERSVSTLKIQRTEQGDSAVYLCASRDRARLHEQFFGPGTRLTVL.

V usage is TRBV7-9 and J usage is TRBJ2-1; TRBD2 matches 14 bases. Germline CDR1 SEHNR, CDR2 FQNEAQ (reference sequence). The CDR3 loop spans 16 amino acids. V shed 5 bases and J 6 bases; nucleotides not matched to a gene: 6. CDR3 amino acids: CASSTRGLAGANEQFF. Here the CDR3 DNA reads TGTGCCAGCAGCACCCGGGGACTAGCGGGAGCCAATGAGCAGTTCTTC.

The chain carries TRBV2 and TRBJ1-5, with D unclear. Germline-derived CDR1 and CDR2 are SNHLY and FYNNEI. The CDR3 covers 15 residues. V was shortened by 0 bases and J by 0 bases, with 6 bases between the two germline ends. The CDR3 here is CASSEAAHSNQPQHF. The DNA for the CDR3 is TGTGCCAGCAGTGAAGCAGCCCATAGCAATCAGCCCCAGCATTTT.

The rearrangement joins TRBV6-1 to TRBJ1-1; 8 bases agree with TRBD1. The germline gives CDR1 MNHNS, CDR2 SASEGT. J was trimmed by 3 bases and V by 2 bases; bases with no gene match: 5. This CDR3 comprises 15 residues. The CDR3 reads CASSEQGARYTEAFF. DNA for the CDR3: TGTGCCAGCAGTGAACAGGGGGCGCGATACACTGAAGCTTTCTTT.

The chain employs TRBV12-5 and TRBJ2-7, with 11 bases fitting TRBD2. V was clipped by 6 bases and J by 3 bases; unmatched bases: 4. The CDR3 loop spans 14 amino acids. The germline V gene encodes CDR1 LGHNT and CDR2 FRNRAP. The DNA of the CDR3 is TGTGCTAGTGGGCCTGGACTAGCGGGCTACGAGCAGTACTTC. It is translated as CASGPGLAGYEQYF. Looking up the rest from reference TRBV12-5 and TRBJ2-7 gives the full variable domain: DARVTQTPRHKVTEMGQEVTMRCQPILGHNTVFWYRQTMMQGLELLAYFRNRAPLDDSGMPKDRFSAEMPDATLATLKIQPSEPRDSAVYFCASGPGLAGYEQYFGPGTRLTVT.

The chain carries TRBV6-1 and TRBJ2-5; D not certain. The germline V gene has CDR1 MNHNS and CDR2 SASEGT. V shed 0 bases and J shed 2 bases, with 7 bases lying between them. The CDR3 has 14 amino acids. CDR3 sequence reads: CASSEAPQQETQYF. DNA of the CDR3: TGTGCCAGCAGTGAAGCGCCCCAGCAAGAGACCCAGTACTTC.

DNA for the CDR3: TGTGCCAGCAGTGAACCAGCGGACAGGATCTATGGCTACACCTTC. Amino acid sequence: CASSEPADRIYGYTF. This chain links TRBV6-1 with TRBJ1-2; 7 bases fit TRBD1. The germline V gene encodes CDR1 MNHNS and CDR2 SASEGT. This CDR3 is 15 amino acids long. The junction had 7 bases not matched to a gene; V was cut back by 2 bases and J by 4 bases.